This T cell receptor (beta chain) derives from a study of shared clonotypes between healthy human individuals. General study findings and limits: Sharing of clonotypes among donors was expected to vary with sequencing depth. Unshared clonotypes carried lower generation probabilities than those common to all four donors.

Data came from immunoSEQ multiplex PCR; TCRdb stores just in-frame clones and leaves some out. This sample has millions of clones; around 93% occur once, and the top ten carry about 1.8%. Notes on this clone: Its cognate antigen is unknown. This sample also contains other DNA sequences that code for the same CDR3.

Naive CD8 isolation took CD45RO-negative cells positively selected for CCR7 and excluded terminally differentiated effector memory CD45RA+ cells. Free of recent acute infections or vaccinations, the donors were healthy HIV-negative adults. The germline gives CDR1 MNHEY, CDR2 SMNVEV (reference sequence). Trimming left V 4 bases short and J 3 bases short, with 7 bases between. The CDR3 contains 13 residues. The chain joins TRBV27 to TRBJ2-1, with a weak D call TRBD1 (5 bases). The receptor was derived from a man aged 18 to 35 in good health. Some clones in this sample may be carry-over from other donors' samples. The sequencing input was naive CD8+ T cells from PBMCs. This chain's CDR3 is CASSSRVYNEQFF. DNA of the CDR3: TGTGCCAGCAGTTCCAGGGTCTACAATGAGCAGTTCTTC.